The source of this T cell receptor beta chain is a study of cytomegalovirus exposure and HLA in healthy donors. Notes on the study in general: Clonal expansion, a later analysis showed, was greater in HLA-associated TCR beta chains than in equally common others.

The PCR contained 60 Vbeta and 13 Jbeta primers. The protocol was immunoSEQ multiplex PCR, while the TCRdb copy is restricted to in-frame clones and leaves out a portion. The profile shows roughly 120,000 clones, 65% to 80% of them singletons. Germline CDR1 reads LNHNV; CDR2 reads YYDKDF (reference sequence). CDR3 length equals 16 residues. Trimming cost V 6 bases and J 9 bases; bases outside gene matches: 14. As for this clone: The antigen is undetermined.

The V and J genes are TRBV15 and TRBJ2-5; 12 bases agree with TRBD2. The receptor's source is a woman between 40 and 55 years old in good health and CMV-seropositive. The sample taken for sequencing was PBMCs. The CDR3 reads CATSPGTSGFGGAQYF. DNA for the CDR3: TGTGCCACCAGTCCCGGGACTAGCGGGTTTGGGGGGGCCCAGTACTTC.